These 25 T cell receptor beta chains were all obtained from the same sample, sequenced in a study of blood T cell repertoires in COVID-19. Using immunoSEQ multiplex PCR, the repertoire was profiled, and TCRdb retains in-frame clones only, with some absent. The table has 250,000 to 300,000 clones, roughly 85% seen once. The sequenced material came from peripheral blood. These receptors were taken from a man aged 50 to 60 with active or convalescent COVID-19.

V usage is TRBV5-1 and J usage is TRBJ2-2; D is ambiguous. Germline CDR1 reads SGHRS; CDR2 reads YFSETQ. This CDR3 is built from 18 residues. V was trimmed by 0 bases and J by 2 bases, leaving 17 bases between them. The CDR3 spells CASSLAIRSDPNTGELFF. In DNA form, the CDR3 reads TGCGCCAGCAGCTTGGCCATTCGGTCTGATCCTAACACCGGGGAGCTGTTTTTT. Full variable domain (remainder filled in from reference TRBV5-1 and TRBJ2-2): KAGVTQTPRYLIKTRGQQVTLSCSPISGHRSVSWYQQTPGQGLQFLFEYFSETQRNKGNFPGRFSGRQFSNSRSEMNVSTLELGDSALYLCASSLAIRSDPNTGELFFGEGSRLTVL.

The V and J genes are TRBV6-4 and TRBJ2-1; D gene unclear. This CDR3 comprises 14 residues. CDR1 and CDR2 from the germline V gene are MRHNA and SNTAGT. Trimming took 5 bases from V and 0 from J, leaving 8 bases between them. CDR3 in amino acids: CASSPSVSYNEQFF. The DNA for the CDR3 is TGTGCCAGCAGTCCTTCGGTCTCCTACAATGAGCAGTTCTTC.

The chain couples TRBV6-5 to TRBJ2-1; 11 bases line up with TRBD2. The germline gives CDR1 MNHEY, CDR2 SVGAGI. This CDR3 has 15 amino acids. The J segment lost 4 bases and the V segment lost 6 bases, leaving 5 bases of the junction unmatched. The CDR3 DNA reads TGTGCCAGCAGCAGTACTAGCGGGAGTTACAATGAGCAGTTCTTC. It codes for CASSSTSGSYNEQFF.

V gene TRBV5-6 combines with J gene TRBJ1-3, with D possibly being TRBD1 (5 bases). Germline V gene lookup returns CDR1 SGHDT and CDR2 YYEEEE. The CDR3 is 14 residues long. The germline V and J ends were trimmed by 3 bases and 10 bases, with 17 bases remaining between them. The CDR3 reads CASSSPSEGVTIYF. The CDR3 DNA sequence: TGTGCCAGCAGCTCCCCGTCAGAAGGGGTAACCATATATTTT.

The rearrangement uses TRBV4-1 and TRBJ2-3; D not resolved. With 1 base removed from V and 6 bases from J, the gap between germline ends came to 8 bases. Germline V CDR1 and CDR2: MGHRA, YSYEKL. The CDR3 spans 13 residues. CDR3 loop: CASSQGVIDTQYF. The CDR3 nucleotides are TGCGCCAGCAGCCAAGGAGTGATTGATACGCAGTATTTT.

The rearrangement joins TRBV7-9 to TRBJ2-7, with D unclear. The CDR3 extends over 12 amino acids. Germline V gene data show CDR1 as SEHNR and CDR2 as FQNEAQ (reference sequence). With 3 bases removed from V and 6 bases from J, the gap between germline ends came to 9 bases. CDR3: CASSLAESEQYF. Here the CDR3 DNA reads TGTGCCAGCAGCTTGGCAGAATCCGAGCAGTACTTC.

Note on this clone: Distinct nucleotide sequences in the sample also encode this CDR3. The chain carries TRBV3-1 (or the pseudogene TRBV3-2) and TRBJ1-5; D is perhaps TRBD1 (6 bases). The CDR3 loop spans 14 amino acids. Germline V CDR1 and CDR2: LGHDT, YNNKEL (reference sequence). Deletions cut 0 bases from V and 4 bases from J, with 7 bases between. CDR3 sequence reads: CASSQDRGNQPQHF. Written as DNA, the CDR3 is TGTGCCAGCAGCCAAGACAGGGGTAATCAGCCCCAGCATTTT.

For this clone: The identical CDR3 is also encoded by other nucleotide sequences in the sample. The genes are TRBV5-1 and TRBJ1-1; no reliable D call. Germline CDR1 and CDR2: SGHRS and YFSETQ. Trimming stripped 0 bases from V and 0 bases from J, with 3 bases between. The CDR3 is 13 amino acids. CDR3 DNA: TGCGCCAGCAGCTTGGTAGTGAACACTGAAGCTTTCTTT. It specifies CASSLVVNTEAFF. Filled out from reference TRBV5-1 and TRBJ1-1, the complete variable domain reads KAGVTQTPRYLIKTRGQQVTLSCSPISGHRSVSWYQQTPGQGLQFLFEYFSETQRNKGNFPGRFSGRQFSNSRSEMNVSTLELGDSALYLCASSLVVNTEAFFGQGTRLTVV.

This chain connects TRBV6-5 to TRBJ2-1; D might be TRBD2 (6 bases). Germline CDR1 reads MNHEY; CDR2 reads SVGAGI. V lost 6 bases, J lost 0 bases, and 12 bases lay in between. The CDR3 extends over 15 amino acids. The CDR3 DNA is TGTGCCAGCAGGGTTGGAGGGAACTCCTACAATGAGCAGTTCTTC. This translates into CASRVGGNSYNEQFF.

This sequence joins TRBV10-1 and TRBJ1-4; D not certain. Between the trimmed V and J ends, which lost 3 bases and 0 bases, there was a span of 5 bases. The CDR3 length is 14 residues. The germline CDR1 and CDR2 sequences are WNHNN and SYGVQD (reference sequence). The CDR3 is CASSDCATNEKLFF. The CDR3 nucleotides are TGCGCCAGCAGTGACTGTGCAACTAATGAAAAACTGTTTTTT.

V usage is TRBV6-5 and J usage is TRBJ2-7, with 7 bases fitting TRBD1. In germline, CDR1 is MNHEY, CDR2 SVGAGI. The CDR3 spans 15 residues. With V trimmed by 0 bases and J by 3 bases, 5 bases remained unmatched. DNA for the CDR3: TGTGCCAGCAGTTACTCGGGACAGATGAGCTACGAGCAGTACTTC. This encodes CASSYSGQMSYEQYF.

The chain uses TRBV13 and TRBJ1-2; D is ambiguous. Trimming took 0 bases from V and 3 from J, leaving 11 bases between them. This CDR3 contains 15 residues. Germline values: CDR1 PRHDT, CDR2 FYEKMQ (reference sequence). The CDR3 nucleotides read TGTGCCAGCAGCTTAGGCCCCCCCCCTGACTATGGCTACACCTTC. Its protein product is CASSLGPPPDYGYTF.

Concerning this clone itself: The junction departs from the called germline gene at one end, perhaps through a read error. This rearrangement joins TRBV19 to TRBJ2-7; D is unresolved. The CDR3 covers 14 residues. CDR1 and CDR2 from the germline V gene are LNHDA and SQIVND (reference sequence). CDR3: CASSIGLLSHEQYF. The CDR3 nucleotides are TGTGCCAGTAGTATAGGTCTACTCTCCCACGAGCAGTACTTC.

This clone was detected once. The V gene is TRBV7-2, the J gene TRBJ2-1; 12 bases are shared with TRBD2. The CDR3 has 15 residues. Unmatched junction bases numbered 4, after V lost 1 base and J lost 9 bases. Germline CDR1 SGHTA, CDR2 FQGNSA. The chain's CDR3 is CASSLGLAGAGEQFF. The CDR3 DNA follows: TGTGCCAGCAGCTTAGGACTAGCGGGAGCTGGTGAGCAGTTCTTC.

This chain uses TRBV30 with TRBJ2-7; 9 nucleotides line up with TRBD1. V trimming: 5 bases; J trimming: 3 bases; junction bases outside the gene matches: 5. CDR1 is GTSNPN and CDR2 is SVGIG in the germline V gene (reference sequence). This CDR3 contains 13 residues. The CDR3 is CAWRPGQGYEQYF. DNA of the CDR3: TGTGCCTGGCGTCCGGGACAGGGCTACGAGCAGTACTTC.

As DNA, the CDR3 is TGTGCCAGCAGCTTAGGCCTAGCGGGGAACAATGAGCAGTTCTTC. Protein: CASSLGLAGNNEQFF. J is TRBJ2-1 and V is TRBV11-2; TRBD2 agrees at 9 bases. The CDR3 contains 15 residues. With V trimmed by 1 base and J by 5 bases, 3 bases remained unmatched. The germline V gene has CDR1 SGHAT and CDR2 FQNNGV.

The chain carries TRBV2 and TRBJ2-7, with 9 bases fitting TRBD2. V was pared by 4 bases and J by 0 bases, with 4 bases of the junction left unmatched. Germline V gene data show CDR1 as SNHLY and CDR2 as FYNNEI. The CDR3 contains 15 residues. The CDR3 sequence: CASSGLAAISYEQYF. DNA for the CDR3: TGTGCCAGCAGTGGACTAGCGGCTATCTCCTACGAGCAGTACTTC.

J is TRBJ2-5 and V is TRBV7-9; TRBD2 might be the D (5 bases). Germline V CDR1 and CDR2: SEHNR, FQNEAQ (reference sequence). The CDR3 is 14 amino acids. Trimming shortened V by 4 bases and J by 7 bases, and 16 bases separated the two germline ends. The CDR3 region is CASSSQTREGTQYF. The CDR3 DNA sequence: TGTGCCAGCAGCTCACAAACCCGGGAAGGGACCCAGTACTTC.

The V call is TRBV24-1, the J call TRBJ2-6; 11 nucleotides line up with TRBD1. The CDR3 covers 18 residues. The V segment lost 7 bases and the J segment 1 base; nucleotides outside the gene matches: 8. Germline CDR1 KGHDR, CDR2 SFDVKD. The CDR3 spells CATSFSGQGVSGANVLTF. CDR3 coding DNA: TGTGCCACCAGCTTCTCGGGACAGGGGGTATCTGGGGCCAACGTCCTGACTTTC.

The J gene is TRBJ1-2, the V gene TRBV4-2, with TRBD1 matching 9 bases. From germline, CDR1 is LGHNA and CDR2 YNFKEQ. The CDR3 consists of 15 residues. The V segment lost 4 bases and the J segment 5 bases; nucleotides outside the gene matches: 8. CDR3 sequence (DNA): TGTGCCAGCAGCCCCCGGGACAGGGAAGGATATGGCTACACCTTC. It translates to CASSPRDREGYGYTF.

V usage is TRBV10-2 and J usage is TRBJ1-5; 10 bases are shared with TRBD1. This CDR3 is 13 amino acids long. With V trimmed by 8 bases and J by 7 bases, 5 bases remained unmatched. Germline V gene data show CDR1 as WSHSY and CDR2 as SAAADI. CDR3 residues: CASSTGGEQPQHF. Here the CDR3 DNA reads TGCGCCAGCTCGACAGGGGGCGAGCAGCCCCAGCATTTT.

The chain links TRBV5-4 to TRBJ1-1; 8 nucleotides align to TRBD1. The V gene end was trimmed by 6 bases and the J gene end by 4 bases; junction bases not matched to a gene: 8. The CDR3 is 14 residues long. CDR1 SGHNT and CDR2 YYREEE come from the germline V gene (reference sequence). The CDR3 here is CASINRGFGTEAFF. CDR3 sequence (DNA): TGTGCCAGCATCAACAGGGGGTTCGGCACTGAAGCTTTCTTT. Full variable domain (outside the CDR3, taken from reference TRBV5-4 and TRBJ1-1): ETGVTQSPTHLIKTRGQQVTLRCSSQSGHNTVSWYQQALGQGPQFIFQYYREEENGRGNFPPRFSGLQFPNYSSELNVNALELDDSALYLCASINRGFGTEAFFGQGTRLTVV.

V gene TRBV5-4 combines with J gene TRBJ2-1; 9 bases align to TRBD1. Trimming took 2 bases from V and 8 from J; bases not matched to a gene: 11. The germline V gene encodes CDR1 SGHNT and CDR2 YYREEE (reference sequence). The CDR3 spans 16 residues. CDR3 DNA: TGTGCCAGCAGCTTACTTGCGGGACAGGGAGACGATGAGCAGTTCTTC. Amino acid sequence: CASSLLAGQGDDEQFF.

The V and J genes are TRBV28 and TRBJ1-1, with 7 bases that match TRBD1. V lost 4 bases to trimming and J lost 11 bases; unmatched junction nucleotides: 10. CDR3 length: 13 residues. Germline CDR1 reads MDHEN; CDR2 reads SYDVKM. The CDR3 nucleotides are TGTGCCAGCAGTTCCTCGGACAGGCGGCTGGCTTTCTTT. Its protein product is CASSSSDRRLAFF.

The chain recombines TRBV29-1 with TRBJ2-7; D may be TRBD2 (7 bases). Germline-derived CDR1 and CDR2 are SQVTM and ANQGSEA. Deletions cut 5 bases from V and 2 bases from J, with 13 bases between. The CDR3 length is 13 residues. CDR3 sequence reads: CSVFGGPPYEQYF. In DNA, the CDR3 is TGCAGCGTTTTCGGGGGGCCCCCCTACGAGCAGTACTTC.